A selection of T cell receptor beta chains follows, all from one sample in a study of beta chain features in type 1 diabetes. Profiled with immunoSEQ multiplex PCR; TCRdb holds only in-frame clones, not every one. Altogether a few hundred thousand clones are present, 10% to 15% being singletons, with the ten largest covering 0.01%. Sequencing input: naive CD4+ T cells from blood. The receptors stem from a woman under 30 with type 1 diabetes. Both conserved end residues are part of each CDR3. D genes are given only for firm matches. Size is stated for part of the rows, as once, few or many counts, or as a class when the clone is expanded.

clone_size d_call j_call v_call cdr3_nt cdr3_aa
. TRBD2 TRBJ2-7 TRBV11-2 TGTGCCAGCAGCTTAGCGACTAGCGGGAGTTACGAGCAGTACTTC CASSLATSGSYEQYF
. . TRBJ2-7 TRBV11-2 TGTGCCAGCAGCTTAGGAGACGAGCAGTACTTC CASSLGDEQYF
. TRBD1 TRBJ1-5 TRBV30 TGTGCCTGGAGTGTAGGGACAGCGTATCAGCCCCAGCATTTT CAWSVGTAYQPQHF
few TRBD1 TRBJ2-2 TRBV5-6 TGTGCCAGCAACATACAGGGGGTGTTCGCCGGGGAGCTGTTTTTT CASNIQGVFAGELFF
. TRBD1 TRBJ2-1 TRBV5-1 TGCGCCAGCAGCATACAGGGGGCGCTGTCCAATGAGCAGTTCTTC CASSIQGALSNEQFF
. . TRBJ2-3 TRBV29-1 TGCAGCGTTGAACACCAGAGCACAGATACGCAGTATTTT CSVEHQSTDTQYF
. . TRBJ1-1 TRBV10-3 TGTGCCATCAAGTTGGACAGATCGTACGAGGCTTTCTTT CAIKLDRSYEAFF
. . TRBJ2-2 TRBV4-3 TGCGCCAGCAGCCGACAGTTTCCCGGGGAGCTGTTTTTT CASSRQFPGELFF
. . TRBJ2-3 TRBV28 TGTGCCAGCAGCTCGACAGGTAGCACAGATACGCAGTATTTT CASSSTGSTDTQYF
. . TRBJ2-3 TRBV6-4 TGTGCCAGCAGTGACCTCCCAGACACAGATACGCAGTATTTT CASSDLPDTDTQYF
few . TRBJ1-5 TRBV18 TGTGCCAGCGAACCAGGACAGACGAATCAGCCCCAGCATTTT CASEPGQTNQPQHF
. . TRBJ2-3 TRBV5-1 TGCGCCAGCAGCTTGTGGCAGGCAGAGGATACGCAGTATTTT CASSLWQAEDTQYF
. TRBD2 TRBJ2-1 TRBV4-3 TGCGCCAGCAGCCAAGGGGCTAGCGGGAGTGGGAGTGAGCAGTTCTTC CASSQGASGSGSEQFF
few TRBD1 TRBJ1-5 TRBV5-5 TGTGCCAGCAGCTTGGGCCACACAGGGGGCGGGCAGCCCCAGCATTTT CASSLGHTGGGQPQHF
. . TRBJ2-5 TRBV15 TGTGCCACCAGCAGAGATATGACAGTAGAAGAGACCCAGTACTTC CATSRDMTVEETQYF
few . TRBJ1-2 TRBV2 TGTGCCAGCAGTGACAGGGCCTATGGCTACACCTTC CASSDRAYGYTF
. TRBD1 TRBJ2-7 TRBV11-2 TGTGCCATCTCCCGGGACAGGGGCATCGAGCAGTACTTC CAISRDRGIEQYF
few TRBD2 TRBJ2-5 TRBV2 TGTGCCAGCCTCTGGATAGCGGGAGAGACCCAGTACTTC CASLWIAGETQYF
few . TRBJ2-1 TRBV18 TGTGCCAGCTCACCACGTACAGGGTCTTCCTACAATGAGCAGTTCTTC CASSPRTGSSYNEQFF
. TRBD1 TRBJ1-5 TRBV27 TGTGCCAGCAGCCCCGGACAGGTAGGGGCACTCTGGCATTTT CASSPGQVGALWHF
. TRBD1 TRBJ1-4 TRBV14 TGTGCCAGCAGTCAGGGGGGAAAACTGTTTTTT CASSQGGKLFF
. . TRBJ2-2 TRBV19 TGTGCCAGTAGTATACTCGCGGAGACCGGGGAGCTGTTTTTT CASSILAETGELFF
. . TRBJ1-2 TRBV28 TGTGCCAGCAGCCCCAACCCTCGTTGGGGAGGCTATGGCTACACCTTC CASSPNPRWGGYGYTF
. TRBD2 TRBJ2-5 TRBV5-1 TGCGCCAGCAGCGACACTAGCGCCAGGGAGACCCAGTACTTC CASSDTSARETQYF
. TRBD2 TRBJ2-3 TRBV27 TGTGCCAGCAGTTTAAGACTAGCGGGACCCAACACGCAGTATTTT CASSLRLAGPNTQYF
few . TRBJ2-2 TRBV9 TGTGCCAGCAGCTCCCAAGGCGGGGGCTCCGGGGAGCTGTTTTTT CASSSQGGGSGELFF
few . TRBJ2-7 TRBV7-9 TGTGCCAGCAGCCCCCTAGCTGACCAACGGTACTTC CASSPLADQRYF
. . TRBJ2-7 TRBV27 TGTGCCAGCAGCCCTCTTATTCGGGGGGCGCGTGGGGAGCAGTACTTC CASSPLIRGARGEQYF
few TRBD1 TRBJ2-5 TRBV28 TGTGCCAGCAGTTCGGGACAGCGCCAAGAGACCCAGTACTTC CASSSGQRQETQYF
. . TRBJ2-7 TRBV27 TGTGCCAGCAGTTTCCCTCCCGGCGAGCAGTACTTC CASSFPPGEQYF
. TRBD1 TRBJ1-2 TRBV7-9 TGTGCCAGCAGCCGTACAGGGGGCGGGTATGGCTACACCTTC CASSRTGGGYGYTF